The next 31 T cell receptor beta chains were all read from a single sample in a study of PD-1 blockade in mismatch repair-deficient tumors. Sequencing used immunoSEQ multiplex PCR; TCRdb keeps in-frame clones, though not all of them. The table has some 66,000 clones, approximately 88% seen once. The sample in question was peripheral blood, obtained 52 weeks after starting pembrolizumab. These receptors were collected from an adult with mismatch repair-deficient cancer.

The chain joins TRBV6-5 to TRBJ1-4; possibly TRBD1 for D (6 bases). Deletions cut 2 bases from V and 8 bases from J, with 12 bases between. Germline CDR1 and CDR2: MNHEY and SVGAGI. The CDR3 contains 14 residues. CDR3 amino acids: CASSYLQGPEKLFF. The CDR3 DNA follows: TGTGCCAGCAGTTACCTCCAGGGGCCGGAAAAACTGTTTTTT.

The DNA for the CDR3 is TGTGCCCGGACACAGGGTCTCTCGCGTGGGGCCAACGTCCTGACTTTC. It encodes CARTQGLSRGANVLTF. The chain carries TRBV30 and TRBJ2-6; perhaps TRBD1 as D (6 bases). The CDR3 has 16 amino acids. With 8 bases removed from V and 3 bases from J, the gap between germline ends came to 20 bases. The germline CDR1 and CDR2 sequences are GTSNPN and SVGIG (reference sequence).

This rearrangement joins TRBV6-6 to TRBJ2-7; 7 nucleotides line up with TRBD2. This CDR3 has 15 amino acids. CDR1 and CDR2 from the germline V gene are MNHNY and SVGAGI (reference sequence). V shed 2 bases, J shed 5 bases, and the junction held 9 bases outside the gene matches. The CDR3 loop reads CASSYARGSLDEQYF. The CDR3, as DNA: TGTGCCAGCAGTTACGCCCGCGGGAGCCTCGACGAGCAGTACTTC.

CDR3 sequence: CASSPGTGGNTIYF. The CDR3 DNA reads as TGTGCCAGCAGCCCCGGGACGGGTGGAAACACCATATATTTT. V is TRBV4-2 and J is TRBJ1-3; tentatively, D is TRBD1 (5 bases). Trimming shortened V by 4 bases and J by 3 bases, and 10 bases separated the two germline ends. The CDR3 sequence is 14 residues long. CDR1 LGHNA and CDR2 YNFKEQ come from the germline V gene.

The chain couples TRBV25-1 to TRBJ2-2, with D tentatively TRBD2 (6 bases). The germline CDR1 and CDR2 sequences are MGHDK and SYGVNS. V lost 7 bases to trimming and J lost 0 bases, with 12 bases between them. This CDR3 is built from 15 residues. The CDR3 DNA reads TGTGCCAGCAAACGAGCGGGTTCGAACACCGGGGAGCTGTTTTTT. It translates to CASKRAGSNTGELFF. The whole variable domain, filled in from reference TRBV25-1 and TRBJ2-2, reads EADIYQTPRYLVIGTGKKITLECSQTMGHDKMYWYQQDPGMELHLIHYSYGVNSTEKGDLSSESTVSRIRTEHFPLTLESARPSHTSQYLCASKRAGSNTGELFFGEGSRLTVL.

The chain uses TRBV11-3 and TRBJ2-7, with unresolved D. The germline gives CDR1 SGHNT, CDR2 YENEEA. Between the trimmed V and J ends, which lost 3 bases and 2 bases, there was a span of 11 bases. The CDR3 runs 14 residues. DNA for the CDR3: TGTGCCAGCAGCTTCCATCTACCTACCTACGAGCAGTACTTC. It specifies CASSFHLPTYEQYF.

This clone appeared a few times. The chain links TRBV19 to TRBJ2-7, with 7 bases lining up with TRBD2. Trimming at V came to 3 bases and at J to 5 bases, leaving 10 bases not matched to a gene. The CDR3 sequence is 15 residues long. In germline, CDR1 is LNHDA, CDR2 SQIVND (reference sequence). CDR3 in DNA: TGTGCCAGTAGTATCAGCGGGATATCATCCCACGAGCAGTACTTC. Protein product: CASSISGISSHEQYF.

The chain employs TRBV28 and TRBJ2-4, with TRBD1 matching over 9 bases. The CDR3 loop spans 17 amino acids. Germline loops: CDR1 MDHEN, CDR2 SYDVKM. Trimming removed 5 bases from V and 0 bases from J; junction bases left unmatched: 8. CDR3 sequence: CASSHPRDRVAKNIQYF. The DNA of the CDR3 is TGTGCCAGCAGTCACCCCCGGGACAGGGTAGCCAAAAACATTCAGTACTTC.

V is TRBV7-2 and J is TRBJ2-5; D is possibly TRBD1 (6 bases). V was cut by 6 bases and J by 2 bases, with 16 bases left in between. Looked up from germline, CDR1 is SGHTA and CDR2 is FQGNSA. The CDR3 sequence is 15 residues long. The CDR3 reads CASRGLGTNQETQYF. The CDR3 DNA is TGTGCCAGCAGGGGCCTCGGGACAAATCAAGAGACCCAGTACTTC.

CDR3 sequence (DNA): TGTGCCAGCAGCTTGGAGGCTAATGAAAAACTGTTTTTT. Protein product: CASSLEANEKLFF. This chain joins TRBV5-6 and TRBJ1-4; no definite D call. Germline CDR1 and CDR2: SGHDT and YYEEEE. The germline V and J ends were trimmed by 0 bases and 3 bases, with 3 bases remaining between them. This CDR3 has 13 residues.

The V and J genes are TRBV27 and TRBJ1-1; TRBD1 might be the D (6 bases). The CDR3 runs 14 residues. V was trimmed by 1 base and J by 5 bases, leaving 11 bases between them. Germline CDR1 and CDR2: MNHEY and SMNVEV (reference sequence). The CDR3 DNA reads TGTGCCAGCAGTTTATTCGGCAGGGGTACTGAAGCTTTCTTT. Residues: CASSLFGRGTEAFF.

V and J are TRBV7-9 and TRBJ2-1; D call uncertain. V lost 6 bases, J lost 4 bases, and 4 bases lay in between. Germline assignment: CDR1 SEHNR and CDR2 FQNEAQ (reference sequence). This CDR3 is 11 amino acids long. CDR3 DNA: TGTGCCAGCAGATCGTACAATGAGCAGTTCTTC. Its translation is CASRSYNEQFF.

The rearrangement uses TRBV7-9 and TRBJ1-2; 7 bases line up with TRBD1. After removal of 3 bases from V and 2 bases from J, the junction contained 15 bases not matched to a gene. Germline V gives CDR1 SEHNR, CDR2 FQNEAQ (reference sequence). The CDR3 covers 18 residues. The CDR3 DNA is TGTGCCAGCAGCTTCCGTGCGGGACAGATCCTTTCCAACTATGGCTACACCTTC. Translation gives CASSFRAGQILSNYGYTF.

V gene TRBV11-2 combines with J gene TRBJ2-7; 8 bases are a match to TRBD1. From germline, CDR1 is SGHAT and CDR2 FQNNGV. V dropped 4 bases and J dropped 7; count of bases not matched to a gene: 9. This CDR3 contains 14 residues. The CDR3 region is CASSSPRQGKEQYF. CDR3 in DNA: TGTGCCAGCAGCTCCCCTCGACAGGGGAAGGAGCAGTACTTC.

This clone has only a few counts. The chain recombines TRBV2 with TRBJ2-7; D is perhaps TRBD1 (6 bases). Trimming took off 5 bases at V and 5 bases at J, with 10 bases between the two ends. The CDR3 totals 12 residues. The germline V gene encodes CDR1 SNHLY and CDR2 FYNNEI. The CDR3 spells CASSRYRDEQYF. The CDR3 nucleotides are TGTGCCAGCAGTCGATACAGGGACGAGCAGTACTTC. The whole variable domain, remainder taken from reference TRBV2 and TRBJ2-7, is EPEVTQTPSHQVTQMGQEVILRCVPISNHLYFYWYRQILGQKVEFLVSFYNNEISEKSEIFDDQFSVERPDGSNFTLKIRSTKLEDSAMYFCASSRYRDEQYFGPGTRLTVT.

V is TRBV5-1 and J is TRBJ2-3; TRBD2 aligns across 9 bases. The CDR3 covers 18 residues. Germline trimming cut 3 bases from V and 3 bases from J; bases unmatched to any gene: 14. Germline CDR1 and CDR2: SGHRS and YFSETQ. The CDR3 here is CASSYLGVSGRTTDTQYF. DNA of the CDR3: TGCGCCAGCAGCTACTTAGGGGTTAGCGGGAGAACGACAGATACGCAGTATTTT.

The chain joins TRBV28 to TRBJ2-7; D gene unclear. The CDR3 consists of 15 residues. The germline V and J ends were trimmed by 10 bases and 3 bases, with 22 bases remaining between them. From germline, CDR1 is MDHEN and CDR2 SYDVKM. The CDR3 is CATRTFTARDYEQYF. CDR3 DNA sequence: TGTGCCACCCGGACCTTTACGGCCCGAGACTACGAGCAGTACTTC.

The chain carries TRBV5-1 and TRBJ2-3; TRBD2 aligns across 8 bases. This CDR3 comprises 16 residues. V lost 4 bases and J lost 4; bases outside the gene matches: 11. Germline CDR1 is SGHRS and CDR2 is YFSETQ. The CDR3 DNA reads TGCGCCAGCAGCGCGGTATCGGGAGGGCGTGCAGATACGCAGTATTTT. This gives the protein CASSAVSGGRADTQYF. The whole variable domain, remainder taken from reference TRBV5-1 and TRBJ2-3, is KAGVTQTPRYLIKTRGQQVTLSCSPISGHRSVSWYQQTPGQGLQFLFEYFSETQRNKGNFPGRFSGRQFSNSRSEMNVSTLELGDSALYLCASSAVSGGRADTQYFGPGTRLTVL.

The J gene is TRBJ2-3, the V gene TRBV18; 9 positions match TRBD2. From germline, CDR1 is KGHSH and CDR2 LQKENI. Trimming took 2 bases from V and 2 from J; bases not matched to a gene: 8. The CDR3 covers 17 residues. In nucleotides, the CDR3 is TGTGCCAGCTCACCAACTCCGGCTAGCGGGATCACAGATACGCAGTATTTT. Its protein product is CASSPTPASGITDTQYF.

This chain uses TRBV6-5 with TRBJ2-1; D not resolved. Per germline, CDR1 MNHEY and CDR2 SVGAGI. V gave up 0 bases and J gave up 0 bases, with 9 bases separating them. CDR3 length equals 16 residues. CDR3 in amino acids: CASSYSVKVSYNEQFF. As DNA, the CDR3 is TGTGCCAGCAGTTACTCGGTAAAAGTCTCCTACAATGAGCAGTTCTTC.

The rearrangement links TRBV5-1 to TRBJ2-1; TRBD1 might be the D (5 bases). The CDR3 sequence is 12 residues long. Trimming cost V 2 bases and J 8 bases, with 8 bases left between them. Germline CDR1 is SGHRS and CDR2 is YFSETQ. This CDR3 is CASSFWGDEQFF. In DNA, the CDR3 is TGCGCCAGCAGCTTCTGGGGCGATGAGCAGTTCTTC.

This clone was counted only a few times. The CDR3 sequence: CASSQDGFSGANVLTF. In DNA, the CDR3 is TGCGCCAGCAGCCAAGATGGCTTCTCTGGGGCCAACGTCCTGACTTTC. The V call is TRBV4-3, the J call TRBJ2-6; D gene unclear. This CDR3 comprises 16 residues. With 0 bases removed from V and 0 bases from J, the gap between germline ends came to 6 bases. The germline CDR1 and CDR2 sequences are LGHNA and YSLEER.

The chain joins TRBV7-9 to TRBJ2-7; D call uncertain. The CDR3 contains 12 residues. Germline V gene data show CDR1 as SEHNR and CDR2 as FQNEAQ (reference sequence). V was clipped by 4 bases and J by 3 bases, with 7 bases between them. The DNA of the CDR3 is TGTGCCAGCAGCTCCGGATACTACGAGCAGTACTTC. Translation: CASSSGYYEQYF.

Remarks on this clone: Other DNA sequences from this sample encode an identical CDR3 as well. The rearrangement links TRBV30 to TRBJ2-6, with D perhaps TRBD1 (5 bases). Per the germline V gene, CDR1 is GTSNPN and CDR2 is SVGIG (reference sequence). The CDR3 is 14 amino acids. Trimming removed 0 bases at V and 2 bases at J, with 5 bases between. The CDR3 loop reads CAWSVGAGANVLTF. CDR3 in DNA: TGTGCCTGGAGTGTAGGGGCTGGGGCCAACGTCCTGACTTTC.

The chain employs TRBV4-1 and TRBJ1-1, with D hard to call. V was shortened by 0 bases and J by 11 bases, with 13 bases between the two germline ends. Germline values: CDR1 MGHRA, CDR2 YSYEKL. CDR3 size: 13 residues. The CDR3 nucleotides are TGCGCCAGCAGCCAAGACACTCCAACCGGCGCTTTCTTT. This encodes CASSQDTPTGAFF.

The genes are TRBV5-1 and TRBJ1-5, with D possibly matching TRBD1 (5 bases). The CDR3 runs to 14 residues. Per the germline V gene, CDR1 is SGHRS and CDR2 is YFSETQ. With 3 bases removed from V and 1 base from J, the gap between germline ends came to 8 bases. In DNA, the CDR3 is TGCGCCAGCAGCTCCGAGGGGAGCAATCAGCCCCAGCATTTT. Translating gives CASSSEGSNQPQHF.

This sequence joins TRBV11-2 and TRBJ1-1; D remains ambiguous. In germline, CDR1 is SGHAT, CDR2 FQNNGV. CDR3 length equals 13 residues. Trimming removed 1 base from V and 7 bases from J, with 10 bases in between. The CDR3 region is CASSLVEGREAFF. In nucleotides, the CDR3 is TGTGCCAGCAGCTTAGTAGAGGGCCGTGAAGCTTTCTTT.

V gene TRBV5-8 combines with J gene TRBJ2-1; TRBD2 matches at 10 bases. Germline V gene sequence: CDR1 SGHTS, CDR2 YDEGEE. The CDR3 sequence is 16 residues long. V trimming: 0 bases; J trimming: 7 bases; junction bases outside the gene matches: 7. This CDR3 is CASSLGASGRLNEQFF. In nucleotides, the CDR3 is TGTGCCAGCAGCTTGGGGGCTAGCGGGAGATTGAATGAGCAGTTCTTC. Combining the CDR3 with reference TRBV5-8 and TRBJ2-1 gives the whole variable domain EAGVTQSPTHLIKTRGQQATLRCSPISGHTSVYWYQQALGLGLQFLLWYDEGEERNRGNFPPRFSGRQFPNYSSELNVNALELEDSALYLCASSLGASGRLNEQFFGPGTRLTVL.

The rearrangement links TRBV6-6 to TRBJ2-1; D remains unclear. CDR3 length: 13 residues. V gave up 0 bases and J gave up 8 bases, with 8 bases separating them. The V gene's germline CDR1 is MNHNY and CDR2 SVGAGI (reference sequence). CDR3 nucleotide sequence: TGTGCCAGCAGTTACTCGAGAGCGTATGAGCAGTTCTTC. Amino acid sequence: CASSYSRAYEQFF.

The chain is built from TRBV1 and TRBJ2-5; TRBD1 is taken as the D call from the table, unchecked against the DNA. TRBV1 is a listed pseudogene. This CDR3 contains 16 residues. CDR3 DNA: TGCACCAGCAGCCAAGACGTTGGGACAGGAGGCGAGACCCAGTACTTC. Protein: CTSSQDVGTGGETQYF.

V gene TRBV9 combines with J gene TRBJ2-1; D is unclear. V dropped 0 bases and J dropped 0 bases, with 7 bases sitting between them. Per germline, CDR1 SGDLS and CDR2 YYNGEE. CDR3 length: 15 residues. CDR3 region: CASSVGSNSYNEQFF. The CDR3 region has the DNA TGTGCCAGCAGCGTAGGATCAAACTCCTACAATGAGCAGTTCTTC.